The present entry profiles one T cell receptor (beta chain) with its context. No antigen is known for it. The source of the sample is a study of T cells expressing NK-cell markers. Study information: Out of eight donors sequenced, seven tested HCMV-seropositive and the remaining one seronegative.

UMI-tagged 5'RACE template switching yielded the TCR beta cDNA. Using the 5' RACE reads, TCRdb records one entry per CDR3 protein without DNA. In total, the table holds about 260,000 distinct CDR3 sequences. Findings and limits, study-wide: Of the CD8+ T cell pool in about 6 donors, roughly 1.0-8% was accounted for by dominant NKG2C+ clonotypes.

Per germline, CDR1 LGHNA and CDR2 YNFKEQ. The CDR3 consists of 14 residues. The rearrangement uses TRBV4-2 and TRBJ2-3. The receptor was derived from a woman between 18 and 69 years old in good health. Source material: blood T cells: a sorted CD56 or NKG2C T cell subset, CD4+ or CD8+ T cells, or bulk PBMC T cells (not recorded which). This CDR3 reads CASSQAPITDTQYF.